This entry lists 4 T cell receptor beta chains sequenced from one sample in a study of CD8 T cells in ankylosing spondylitis. TCRdb passed the 5' RACE reads through MiXCR, listing each CDR3 protein once. The sample has approximately 260,000 distinct CDR3 sequences; roughly 18% are singletons. Sequenced sample: blood, either unsorted or a sorted T cell fraction (not recorded which). These receptors all stem from a male donor with ankylosing spondylitis or in good health (not recorded which).

The sample holds many counts of this clonotype. This chain links TRBV11-2 with TRBJ2-5, with no clear D. With 5 bases removed from V and 1 base from J, the gap between germline ends came to 14 bases. The CDR3 is 15 amino acids. The germline V gene has CDR1 SGHAT and CDR2 FQNNGV. The CDR3: CASSPGPYPQETQYF. The CDR3 coding sequence is TGTGCCAGCAGCCCGGGTCCTTATCCCCAAGAGACCCAGTACTTC.

The chain combines TRBV9 with TRBJ2-1; 9 nucleotides align to TRBD2. Per the germline V gene, CDR1 is SGDLS and CDR2 is YYNGEE. The length of the CDR3 is 14 residues. Losses at the gene ends were 3 bases for V and 6 bases for J; bases not matched to a gene: 4. CDR3 sequence: CASSAPLAGNEQFF. The CDR3 DNA follows: TGTGCCAGCAGCGCACCACTAGCGGGCAATGAGCAGTTCTTC.

This clonotype was found a few times. V gene TRBV6-1 combines with J gene TRBJ2-7; TRBD2 is a possible D gene (5 bases). The CDR3 has 17 residues. V was clipped by 3 bases and J by 3 bases, with 21 bases between them. CDR1 is MNHNS and CDR2 is SASEGT in the germline V gene. The CDR3 DNA is TGTGCCAGCAGTGATCCGGACTTGACATTCGGGCGCTACGAGCAGTACTTC. Its translation: CASSDPDLTFGRYEQYF.

This clonotype was recorded a few times. In nucleotides, the CDR3 is TGCGCCAGCAGCCAAGTTCTAGCGGGAGGGACCGGGGAGCTGTTTTTT. This gives the protein CASSQVLAGGTGELFF. This rearrangement joins TRBV4-1 to TRBJ2-2; 12 bases align to TRBD2. After removal of 1 base from V and 5 bases from J, the junction contained 2 bases not matched to a gene. The CDR3 consists of 16 residues. Germline V gene lookup returns CDR1 MGHRA and CDR2 YSYEKL.